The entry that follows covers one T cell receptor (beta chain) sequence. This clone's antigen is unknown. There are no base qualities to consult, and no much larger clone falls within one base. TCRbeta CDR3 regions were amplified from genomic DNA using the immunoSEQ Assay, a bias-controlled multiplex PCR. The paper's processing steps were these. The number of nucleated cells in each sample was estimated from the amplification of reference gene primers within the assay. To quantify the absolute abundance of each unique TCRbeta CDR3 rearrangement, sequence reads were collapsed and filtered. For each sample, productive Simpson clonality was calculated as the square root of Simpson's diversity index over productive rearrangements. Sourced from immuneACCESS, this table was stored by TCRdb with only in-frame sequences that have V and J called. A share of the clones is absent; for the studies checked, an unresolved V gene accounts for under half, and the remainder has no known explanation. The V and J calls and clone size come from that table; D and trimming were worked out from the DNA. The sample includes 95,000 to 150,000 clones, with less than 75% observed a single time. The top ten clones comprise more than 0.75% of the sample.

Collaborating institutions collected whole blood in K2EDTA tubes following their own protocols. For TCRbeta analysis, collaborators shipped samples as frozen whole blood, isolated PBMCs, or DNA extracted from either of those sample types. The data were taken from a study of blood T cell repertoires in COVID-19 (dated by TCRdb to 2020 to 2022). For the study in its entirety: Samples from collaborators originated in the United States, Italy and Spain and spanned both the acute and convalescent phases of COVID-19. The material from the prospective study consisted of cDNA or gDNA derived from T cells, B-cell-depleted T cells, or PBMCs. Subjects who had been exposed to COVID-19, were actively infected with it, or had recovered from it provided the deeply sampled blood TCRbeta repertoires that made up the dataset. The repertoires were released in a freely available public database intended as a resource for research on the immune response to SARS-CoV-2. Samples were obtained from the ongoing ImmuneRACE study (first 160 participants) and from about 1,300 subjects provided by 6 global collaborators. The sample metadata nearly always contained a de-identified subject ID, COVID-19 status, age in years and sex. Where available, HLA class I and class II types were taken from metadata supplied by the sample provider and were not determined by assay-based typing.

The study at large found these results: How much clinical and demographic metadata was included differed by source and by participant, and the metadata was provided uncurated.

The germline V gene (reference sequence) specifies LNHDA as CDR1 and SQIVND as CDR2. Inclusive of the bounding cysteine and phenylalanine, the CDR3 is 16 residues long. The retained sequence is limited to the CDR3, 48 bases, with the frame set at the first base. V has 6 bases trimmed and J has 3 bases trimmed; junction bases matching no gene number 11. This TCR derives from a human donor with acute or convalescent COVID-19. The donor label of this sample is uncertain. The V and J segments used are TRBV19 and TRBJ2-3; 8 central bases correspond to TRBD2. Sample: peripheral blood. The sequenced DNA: TGTGCCAGTAGCAAAATCCGGGGGGGGGAAACAGATACGCAGTATTTT. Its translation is CASSKIRGGETDTQYF.